This entry is about one T cell receptor beta chain. Antigen: not known. The PCR ran on 60 Vbeta and 13 Jbeta primers. Repertoires were generated with immunoSEQ multiplex PCR, while TCRdb's copy carries only in-frame clones and drops some. The repertoire has around 100,000 clones, 75% to 80% of them found once; the top ten carry roughly 9.1%. V lost 3 bases, J lost 7 bases, and 11 bases stayed unmatched. Germline V CDR1 and CDR2: SGHKS, YYEKEE (reference sequence). The CDR3 covers 15 residues. This sample is part of a study of cytomegalovirus exposure and HLA in healthy donors. The study, taken as a whole, reports: A later analysis appeared to link common viral pathogens to several of the most significant clusters. While the bulk of TCR sequences proved rare, some public TCRs turned up in many donors. In a later analysis, productive TCRs from donors in an Asian-associated ancestry cluster reportedly carried fewer N-insertions than the cohort mean.

The TCR sequence derives from a male donor in good health and CMV-seropositive. The sequencing input was PBMCs. The chain couples TRBV5-5 to TRBJ2-7; 9 bases match TRBD1. The CDR3 DNA follows: TGTGCCAGCAGCTCACCCGGGACAGGGCGCTTAGAGCAGTACTTC. It translates to CASSSPGTGRLEQYF.